Listed here are 32 T cell receptor beta chains from one sample, sequenced in a study of TIL therapy for anti-PD-1-resistant metastatic lung cancer. Described time point: pre-treatment sample, taken before nivolumab and TIL therapy. The libraries were made with immunoSEQ v3. The data were produced by immunoSEQ multiplex PCR, yet TCRdb's version contains in-frame clones alone and is incomplete. The sample gives about 59,000 clones, around 79% of which show up once; around 1.7% is in the top ten. The material was blood, obtained at baseline. These receptor sequences come from a person between 25 and 80 years old with non-small cell lung cancer.

The chain joins TRBV6-5 to TRBJ2-1; 12 nucleotides line up with TRBD2. Germline CDR1 and CDR2: MNHEY and SVGAGI. The ends lost 8 bases at V and 4 bases at J; junction bases unmatched: 3. This CDR3 has 14 residues. As DNA, the CDR3 is TGTGCCAGCTCCGGACTAGCGGGGTACAATGAGCAGTTCTTC. This translates into CASSGLAGYNEQFF.

The chain combines TRBV6-5 with TRBJ2-3; D is perhaps TRBD1 (5 bases). The CDR3 sequence is 14 residues long. Germline lookup yields CDR1 MNHEY and CDR2 SVGAGI. Trimming took off 0 bases at V and 1 base at J, with 5 bases between the two ends. The CDR3 sequence is CASSYSGGTDTQYF. The CDR3 DNA is TGTGCCAGCAGTTACTCAGGGGGCACAGATACGCAGTATTTT.

The chain combines TRBV30 with TRBJ2-5; perhaps TRBD2 as D (5 bases). The V gene lost 4 bases and the J gene lost 2 bases, with 29 bases spanning the gap. This CDR3 comprises 19 residues. Germline-derived CDR1 and CDR2 are GTSNPN and SVGIG (reference sequence). The CDR3 loop is CAWTSGWVYSRRGQETQYF. As DNA, the CDR3 is TGTGCCTGGACCTCGGGATGGGTGTACTCCCGGAGAGGGCAAGAGACCCAGTACTTC.

The V gene is TRBV5-5, the J gene TRBJ1-2, with TRBD1 matching over 7 bases. The junction had 6 bases not matched to a gene; V was cut back by 4 bases and J by 6 bases. The germline V gene encodes CDR1 SGHKS and CDR2 YYEKEE (reference sequence). The CDR3 sequence is 13 residues long. CDR3 loop: CASSRPGGDGYTF. DNA for the CDR3: TGTGCCAGCAGCCGACCAGGGGGTGATGGCTACACCTTC.

The J gene is TRBJ1-2, the V gene TRBV28; D not resolved. This CDR3 has 13 amino acids. Germline loops: CDR1 MDHEN, CDR2 SYDVKM. The V gene lost 6 bases and the J gene lost 3 bases, with 11 bases spanning the gap. The CDR3 DNA follows: TGTGCCAGCAGCCTAGGGATTTACTATGGCTACACCTTC. Its translation: CASSLGIYYGYTF.

The sample holds a few counts of this clone. V is TRBV28 and J is TRBJ2-7, with D possibly TRBD2 on 5 matching bases. V was clipped by 6 bases and J by 3 bases, with 15 bases between them. CDR3 length: 14 amino acids. Germline V lookup: CDR1 MDHEN, CDR2 SYDVKM. CDR3 residues: CASSLNGKVYEQYF. The CDR3 nucleotides are TGTGCCAGCAGCCTGAACGGGAAGGTCTACGAGCAGTACTTC.

This clone was found a few times. The rearrangement uses TRBV7-6 and TRBJ1-6, with D hard to call. The CDR3 contains 13 residues. Germline V gene sequence: CDR1 SGHVS, CDR2 FNYEAQ. The V and J ends lost 1 base and 7 bases respectively, with 5 bases between them. The CDR3 loop is CASSLGQNSPLHF. In DNA form, the CDR3 reads TGTGCCAGCAGCTTAGGACAAAATTCACCCCTCCACTTT.

The chain combines TRBV5-4 with TRBJ1-1; D is undetermined. The ends were cut back, 6 bases at V and 0 bases at J, with 12 bases in the middle. CDR1 and CDR2 (germline): SGHNT, YYREEE (reference sequence). This CDR3 region has 14 residues. CDR3 loop: CASTLEGVNTEAFF. For the CDR3, the DNA is TGTGCCAGCACTCTGGAAGGTGTGAACACTGAAGCTTTCTTT. The full variable domain, its missing parts supplied by reference TRBV5-4 and TRBJ1-1, is ETGVTQSPTHLIKTRGQQVTLRCSSQSGHNTVSWYQQALGQGPQFIFQYYREEENGRGNFPPRFSGLQFPNYSSELNVNALELDDSALYLCASTLEGVNTEAFFGQGTRLTVV.

Only one count was recorded for this clone. CDR3 DNA sequence: TGTGCCAGCAGTTGGGCGGGTTCCTACAATGAGCAGTTCTTC. As protein: CASSWAGSYNEQFF. The gene calls are TRBV28 and TRBJ2-1; maybe TRBD2 (5 bases). V was trimmed by 4 bases and J by 1 base, leaving 8 bases between them. The CDR3 contains 14 residues. Germline V gives CDR1 MDHEN, CDR2 SYDVKM.

J is TRBJ1-1 and V is TRBV9; possible D gene TRBD1, 5 bases. V lost 4 bases to trimming and J lost 3 bases, with 10 bases between them. CDR3 length: 13 amino acids. The germline V gene encodes CDR1 SGDLS and CDR2 YYNGEE. The CDR3 bases are TGTGCCAGCAGCCCGGACATTTACACTGAAGCTTTCTTT. Translation: CASSPDIYTEAFF.

The rearrangement joins TRBV5-1 to TRBJ1-4, with 11 nucleotides matching TRBD1. The CDR3 extends over 17 amino acids. Germline V CDR1 and CDR2: SGHRS, YFSETQ. After removal of 0 bases from V and 6 bases from J, the junction contained 7 bases not matched to a gene. DNA for the CDR3: TGCGCCAGCAGCTTGGGACTCCGGGACAGGGGGGATGAAAAACTGTTTTTT. This gives the protein CASSLGLRDRGDEKLFF.

This clone came up once. This sequence joins TRBV28 and TRBJ1-5; the D gene is possibly TRBD1 (5 bases). Trimming stripped 7 bases from V and 5 bases from J, with 12 bases between. From germline, CDR1 is MDHEN and CDR2 SYDVKM. This CDR3 spans 13 amino acids. CDR3 DNA: TGTGCCAGCAACTGGGGGAGGGATCAGCCCCAGCATTTT. Translation: CASNWGRDQPQHF. Drawing the rest from reference TRBV28 and TRBJ1-5, the complete variable domain is DVKVTQSSRYLVKRTGEKVFLECVQDMDHENMFWYRQDPGLGLRLIYFSYDVKMKEKGDIPEGYSVSREKKERFSLILESASTNQTSMYLCASNWGRDQPQHFGDGTRLSIL.

This clone came up a few times. The gene calls are TRBV11-3 and TRBJ1-4; TRBD1 might be the D (6 bases). CDR1 and CDR2 from the germline V gene are SGHNT and YENEEA. This CDR3 comprises 16 residues. V was clipped by 5 bases and J by 0 bases, with 13 bases between them. CDR3 in amino acids: CASSQGRKATNEKLFF. CDR3 bases: TGTGCCAGCAGCCAGGGGAGAAAGGCAACTAATGAAAAACTGTTTTTT.

This clone was recorded only once. The chain recombines TRBV27 with TRBJ1-1, with 8 nucleotides matching TRBD1. CDR3 length: 16 amino acids. Per the germline V gene, CDR1 is MNHEY and CDR2 is SMNVEV (reference sequence). After removal of 0 bases from V and 0 bases from J, the junction contained 3 bases not matched to a gene. The DNA for the CDR3 is TGTGCCAGCAGTTTATCCAGGGGGCTTCTGAACACTGAAGCTTTCTTT. Protein: CASSLSRGLLNTEAFF.

This clone showed up just a few times. V is TRBV5-1 and J is TRBJ2-1; D may be TRBD1 (5 bases). From germline, CDR1 is SGHRS and CDR2 YFSETQ. V was trimmed by 5 bases and J by 3 bases, leaving 15 bases between them. The CDR3 covers 15 residues. The CDR3 DNA is TGCGCCAGCAGGTTGAATTGGGGCGACTACAATGAGCAGTTCTTC. It is translated as CASRLNWGDYNEQFF.

The chain is built from TRBV6-6 and TRBJ1-1, with D possibly matching TRBD1 (6 bases). This CDR3 region has 15 residues. The germline V gene has CDR1 MNHNY and CDR2 SVGAGI (reference sequence). Trimming removed 2 bases at V and 7 bases at J, with 17 bases between. The CDR3 nucleotides are TGTGCCAGCAGTTACGGTACTACAGGGTCGGGTGAAGCTTTCTTT. As protein: CASSYGTTGSGEAFF.

Remarks on this clone: The junction does not match germline at one end; this may be a read error. CDR3 protein: CASSLPGGGEIF. DNA of the CDR3: TGTGCCAGCAGTTTGCCAGGGGGAGGGGAGATCTTC. This chain uses TRBV6-6 with TRBJ2-1; D might be TRBD1 or TRBD2, each matching 7 bases. This CDR3 has 12 amino acids. Germline values: CDR1 MNHNY, CDR2 SVGAGI (reference sequence).

The genes are TRBV6-4 and TRBJ2-3; possibly TRBD1 or TRBD2 for D (5 bases each). Looked up from germline, CDR1 is MRHNA and CDR2 is SNTAGT. The CDR3 is 14 residues long. The V end lost 0 bases, the J end lost 4 bases, and 8 bases lay between the germline ends. The DNA for the CDR3 is TGTGCCAGCAGTGACTCCGGGGCGGCAGATACGCAGTATTTT. As protein: CASSDSGAADTQYF.

The rearrangement uses TRBV5-4 and TRBJ1-1, with 7 positions matching TRBD1. The CDR3 has 17 amino acids. The V gene end was trimmed by 0 bases and the J gene end by 0 bases; junction bases not matched to a gene: 8. From germline, CDR1 is SGHNT and CDR2 YYREEE (reference sequence). For the CDR3, the DNA is TGTGCCAGCAGCTTGGGAGGGACAGCTCGCATGAACACTGAAGCTTTCTTT. Residues: CASSLGGTARMNTEAFF.

This clone was seen a single time. The CDR3 sequence is CASRYAGDRTEAFF. CDR3 nucleotides: TGTGCCAGTAGATATGCAGGGGACAGGACTGAAGCTTTCTTT. This chain uses TRBV19 with TRBJ1-1, with 8 bases aligning to TRBD1. The CDR3 consists of 14 residues. After removal of 6 bases from V and 5 bases from J, the junction contained 8 bases not matched to a gene. CDR1 and CDR2 (germline): LNHDA, SQIVND (reference sequence).

The J gene is TRBJ2-5, the V gene TRBV30; 9 nucleotides agree with TRBD2. V lost 0 bases and J lost 5; bases outside the gene matches: 19. Germline CDR1 GTSNPN, CDR2 SVGIG (reference sequence). The CDR3 consists of 19 residues. The CDR3 loop reads CAWSVDRASGTSWKETQYF. The CDR3 coding sequence is TGTGCCTGGAGTGTAGATAGGGCTAGCGGGACTTCTTGGAAGGAGACCCAGTACTTC.

This clone was detected only once. The rearrangement joins TRBV5-1 to TRBJ2-3; 9 nucleotides line up with TRBD2. This CDR3 is 15 amino acids long. Germline V gene lookup returns CDR1 SGHRS and CDR2 YFSETQ. V was clipped by 6 bases and J by 5 bases; unmatched bases: 10. CDR3 DNA: TGCGCCAGCAAGATGGTAGCGGGGGTGGTAGATACGCAGTATTTT. Its translation is CASKMVAGVVDTQYF.

The chain has TRBV20-1 and TRBJ2-1; maybe TRBD1 (5 bases). The CDR3 is made up of 10 amino acids. Germline values: CDR1 DFQATT, CDR2 SNEGSKA (reference sequence). The V end was cut by 6 bases, the J end by 9 bases, with 9 bases between. The CDR3: CSAGVLEQFF. The CDR3 coding sequence is TGCAGTGCAGGGGTACTTGAGCAGTTCTTC.

This clone was found a few times. The chain has TRBV18 and TRBJ1-5, with 8 nucleotides matching TRBD1. Germline assignment: CDR1 KGHSH and CDR2 LQKENI. This CDR3 region has 16 residues. V was clipped by 3 bases and J by 5 bases; unmatched bases: 9. The CDR3 bases are TGTGCCAGCTCACCGGGACAGGCCACGGGAGATCAGCCCCAGCATTTT. Protein sequence: CASSPGQATGDQPQHF.

This clone was picked up one time. J is TRBJ1-5 and V is TRBV6-1, with D possibly TRBD1 on 6 matching bases. Trimming took 7 bases from V and 9 from J, leaving 13 bases between them. The germline V gene has CDR1 MNHNS and CDR2 SASEGT. CDR3 length equals 12 residues. Here the CDR3 DNA reads TGTGCCAGCATGACAGGCCTTCTGCCCCAGCATTTT. It encodes CASMTGLLPQHF.

The rearrangement joins TRBV12-5 to TRBJ2-7; no reliable D call. The CDR3 loop spans 14 amino acids. Germline CDR1 LGHNT, CDR2 FRNRAP. V was trimmed by 5 bases and J by 1 base, leaving 12 bases between them. CDR3 loop: CASGEVGSSYEQYF. Written as DNA, the CDR3 is TGTGCTAGTGGTGAGGTGGGTTCGTCCTACGAGCAGTACTTC.

V usage is TRBV2 and J usage is TRBJ2-1, with D unresolved. Germline assignment: CDR1 SNHLY and CDR2 FYNNEI. V shed 4 bases and J shed 5 bases, with 9 bases lying between them. This CDR3 is built from 13 residues. Here the CDR3 reads CASSGQVNNEQFF. The DNA of the CDR3 is TGTGCCAGCAGTGGCCAGGTTAACAATGAGCAGTTCTTC. The full variable domain, in which reference TRBV2 and TRBJ2-1 provide the parts outside the CDR3, is EPEVTQTPSHQVTQMGQEVILRCVPISNHLYFYWYRQILGQKVEFLVSFYNNEISEKSEIFDDQFSVERPDGSNFTLKIRSTKLEDSAMYFCASSGQVNNEQFFGPGTRLTVL.

This clone was found once. This chain links TRBV10-3 with TRBJ1-5; the match to TRBD1 covers 7 bases. The CDR3 spans 14 residues. CDR1 ENHRY and CDR2 SYGVKD come from the germline V gene. J gave up 1 base and V 8 bases, and 5 bases lay outside the gene matches. The CDR3 protein is CAIRDRGSNQPQHF. For the CDR3, the DNA is TGTGCCATCCGGGACAGAGGAAGCAATCAGCCCCAGCATTTT.

The rearrangement joins TRBV5-4 to TRBJ2-7, with D unclear. Germline CDR1 is SGHNT and CDR2 is YYREEE (reference sequence). The CDR3 is made up of 14 amino acids. The V end lost 1 base, the J end lost 2 bases, and 10 bases lay between the germline ends. In DNA form, the CDR3 reads TGTGCCAGCAGCTTGTCGGCCCTCACCTACGAGCAGTACTTC. It yields the protein CASSLSALTYEQYF. The full variable domain, with the rest looked up from reference TRBV5-4 and TRBJ2-7, is ETGVTQSPTHLIKTRGQQVTLRCSSQSGHNTVSWYQQALGQGPQFIFQYYREEENGRGNFPPRFSGLQFPNYSSELNVNALELDDSALYLCASSLSALTYEQYFGPGTRLTVT.

The chain carries TRBV28 and TRBJ1-2, with a weak D call TRBD1 (6 bases). This CDR3 comprises 13 residues. Germline V gene lookup returns CDR1 MDHEN and CDR2 SYDVKM. V was cut by 8 bases and J by 2 bases, with 12 bases left in between. CDR3 in amino acids: CASLLTGNYGYTF. CDR3 nucleotide sequence: TGTGCCAGCCTTCTAACAGGGAACTATGGCTACACCTTC.

V usage is TRBV29-1 and J usage is TRBJ1-4; TRBD1 might be the D (6 bases). Trimming took 4 bases from V and 6 from J, leaving 9 bases between them. The germline gives CDR1 SQVTM, CDR2 ANQGSEA. This CDR3 comprises 12 residues. The CDR3 nucleotides are TGCAGCGTTGGGAAGGGGGATGAAAAACTGTTTTTT. Protein sequence: CSVGKGDEKLFF.

The chain is built from TRBV5-1 and TRBJ2-1; TRBD2 might be the D (5 bases). Germline V gene data show CDR1 as SGHRS and CDR2 as YFSETQ. This CDR3 has 16 amino acids. The V gene lost 0 bases and the J gene lost 0 bases, with 10 bases spanning the gap. The CDR3 DNA follows: TGCGCCAGCAGCTTGGATCGAGGGAGCTCCTACAATGAGCAGTTCTTC. It codes for CASSLDRGSSYNEQFF.